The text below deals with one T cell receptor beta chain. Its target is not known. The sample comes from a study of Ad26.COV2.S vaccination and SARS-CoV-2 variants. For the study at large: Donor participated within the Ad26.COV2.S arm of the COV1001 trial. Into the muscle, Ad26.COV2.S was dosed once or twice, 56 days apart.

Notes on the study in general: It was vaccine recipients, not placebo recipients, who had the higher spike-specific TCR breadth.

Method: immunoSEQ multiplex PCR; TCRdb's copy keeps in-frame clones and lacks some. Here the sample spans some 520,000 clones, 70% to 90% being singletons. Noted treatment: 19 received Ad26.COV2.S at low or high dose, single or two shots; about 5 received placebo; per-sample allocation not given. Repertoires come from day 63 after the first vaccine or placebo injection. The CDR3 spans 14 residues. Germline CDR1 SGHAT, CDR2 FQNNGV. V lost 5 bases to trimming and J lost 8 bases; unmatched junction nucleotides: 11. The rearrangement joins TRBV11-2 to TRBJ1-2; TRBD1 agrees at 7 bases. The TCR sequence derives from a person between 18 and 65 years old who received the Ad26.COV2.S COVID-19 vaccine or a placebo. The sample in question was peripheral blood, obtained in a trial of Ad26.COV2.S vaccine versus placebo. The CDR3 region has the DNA TGTGCCAGCAGCCGTCAGAGGGGGCTGGGGGGCTACACCTTC. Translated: CASSRQRGLGGYTF.